The sequence of this TCR beta chain was determined in a study of graft-versus-host responses after intestinal transplantation. The wider study: All recipients were transplanted with multivisceral, liver-intestinal, or isolated intestinal grafts. Study-wide results and limits: Recipient marrow harbored GvH clones, some of which surfaced first in ileum or blood.

The study plated around 200,000 CFSE-labeled responders with around 200,000 irradiated, violet-dye-labeled stimulators. V was cut by 2 bases and J by 6 bases, with 18 bases left in between. Germline V gene data show CDR1 as SGHTA and CDR2 as FQGTGA. This CDR3 is built from 16 residues. Some clones are missing from TCRdb's copy, which holds only in-frame ones; the method was immunoSEQ multiplex PCR. The sample contains 20,000 to 30,000 clones, roughly 43% of which appear only once. This TCR derives from a human patient who received an intestinal transplant. The rearrangement joins TRBV7-3 to TRBJ2-3, with D possibly TRBD2 on 7 matching bases. The material was alloreactive CD4+ T cells from a mixed lymphocyte reaction culture, obtained before intestinal transplant. Documented subset: CFSE-low proliferating T cells sorted from roughly six-day pre-transplant mixed lymphocyte reaction (GvH or HvG direction). The CDR3: CASSLFAGALEDTQYF. The CDR3 DNA is TGTGCCAGCAGCTTATTTGCGGGGGCTCTGGAGGATACGCAGTATTTT. Looking up the rest from reference TRBV7-3 and TRBJ2-3 gives the full variable domain: GAGVSQTPSNKVTEKGKYVELRCDPISGHTALYWYRQSLGQGPEFLIYFQGTGAADDSGLPNDRFFAVRPEGSVSTLKIQRTERGDSAVYLCASSLFAGALEDTQYFGPGTRLTVL.